The rows below give T cell receptor beta chains drawn from one sample of a study of cytomegalovirus exposure and HLA in healthy donors. Clones were read by immunoSEQ multiplex PCR, and TCRdb kept only the in-frame ones, dropping some. The sample has around 200,000 clones, about 81% seen once. The sample was PBMCs. Receptors originate from a man aged 25 to 40 in good health and CMV-seropositive. Each CDR3 is given with its conserved first and last residue. D genes are given only for firm matches. Where a row states a size, it is once, few, many or the class of an expanded clone; other rows omit it.

D: TRBD1
length: 15
size: once
J: TRBJ1-2
V: TRBV18
CDR3: CASSLDRVLTYGYTF
DNA: TGTGCCAGCTCACTTGACAGGGTTCTCACCTATGGCTACACCTTC

D: TRBD2
length: 15
size: NA
J: TRBJ2-1
V: TRBV4-3
CDR3: CASSPLASGIYEQFF
DNA: TGCGCCAGCAGCCCCTTGGCTAGCGGGATTTATGAGCAGTTCTTC

D: NA
length: 11
size: NA
J: TRBJ2-1
V: TRBV5-4
CDR3: CASSPGLEQFF
DNA: TGTGCCAGCAGCCCGGGACTCGAGCAGTTCTTC

D: TRBD1
length: 14
size: NA
J: TRBJ2-7
V: TRBV6-5
CDR3: CASRRTGGRDEQYF
DNA: TGTGCCAGCCGTAGGACAGGGGGTCGGGACGAGCAGTACTTC

D: NA
length: 14
size: NA
J: TRBJ2-5
V: TRBV27
CDR3: CASSLFGSRETQYF
DNA: TGTGCCAGCAGTTTATTTGGTTCGAGAGAGACCCAGTACTTC

D: TRBD1
length: 16
size: NA
J: TRBJ2-7
V: TRBV28
CDR3: CASSFLRDRPSYEQYF
DNA: TGTGCCAGCAGTTTCCTCCGGGACAGGCCTTCCTACGAGCAGTACTTC

D: NA
length: 17
size: NA
J: TRBJ2-1
V: TRBV7-2
CDR3: CASSPRGTPREYNEQFF
DNA: TGTGCCAGCAGTCCTCGGGGGACCCCCCGAGAATACAATGAGCAGTTCTTC

D: TRBD1
length: 13
size: NA
J: TRBJ2-2
V: TRBV7-2
CDR3: CASSRDRDGELFF
DNA: TGTGCCAGCAGCCGCGACAGGGACGGGGAGCTGTTTTTT

D: TRBD1
length: 13
size: NA
J: TRBJ2-1
V: TRBV7-3
CDR3: CASSSRQGNRQFF
DNA: TGTGCCAGCAGCAGCCGACAGGGAAATCGGCAGTTCTTC

D: TRBD2
length: 14
size: NA
J: TRBJ2-7
V: TRBV4-2
CDR3: CASSPREGDYEQYF
DNA: TGTGCCAGCAGCCCACGGGAGGGGGACTACGAGCAGTACTTC

D: TRBD1
length: 15
size: NA
J: TRBJ2-7
V: TRBV5-5
CDR3: CASSLGQGTSYEQYF
DNA: TGTGCCAGCAGCTTAGGACAGGGTACCTCCTACGAGCAGTACTTC

D: TRBD2
length: 15
size: NA
J: TRBJ2-1
V: TRBV28
CDR3: CASRAPGGGYNEQFF
DNA: TGTGCCAGCAGAGCTCCGGGCGGGGGGTACAATGAGCAGTTCTTC

D: TRBD2
length: 13
size: once
J: TRBJ2-1
V: TRBV29-1
CDR3: CSAPRRGGDEQFF
DNA: TGCAGCGCCCCGAGGCGGGGGGGCGATGAGCAGTTCTTC

D: NA
length: 16
size: NA
J: TRBJ1-2
V: TRBV10-3
CDR3: CAISEREWPVNYGYTF
DNA: TGTGCCATCAGTGAGAGGGAGTGGCCCGTTAACTATGGCTACACCTTC

D: TRBD1
length: 15
size: NA
J: TRBJ1-5
V: TRBV6-4
CDR3: CASSRTGGSNQPQHF
DNA: TGTGCCAGCAGCCGGACAGGGGGGAGCAATCAGCCCCAGCATTTT

D: TRBD2
length: 16
size: NA
J: TRBJ2-1
V: TRBV27
CDR3: CASSLTGGSVYNEQFF
DNA: TGTGCCAGCAGTTTGACTGGCGGGAGTGTCTACAATGAGCAGTTCTTC

D: TRBD2
length: 15
size: NA
J: TRBJ2-1
V: TRBV28
CDR3: CASSLWRELRNEQFF
DNA: TGTGCCAGCAGTTTATGGCGGGAGTTGCGTAATGAGCAGTTCTTC

D: NA
length: 14
size: NA
J: TRBJ1-1
V: TRBV5-6
CDR3: CASSLTDFVTEAFF
DNA: TGTGCCAGCAGCTTGACAGATTTTGTCACTGAAGCTTTCTTT

D: TRBD2
length: 15
size: NA
J: TRBJ2-1
V: TRBV2
CDR3: CASSISGVSYNEQFF
DNA: TGTGCCAGCAGCATCAGCGGGGTCTCCTACAATGAGCAGTTCTTC

D: NA
length: 14
size: NA
J: TRBJ1-1
V: TRBV19
CDR3: CASSIGQSGTEAFF
DNA: TGTGCCAGTAGTATAGGGCAGTCGGGCACTGAAGCTTTCTTT

D: NA
length: 15
size: NA
J: TRBJ2-3
V: TRBV7-8
CDR3: CASSLVQGHTDTQYF
DNA: TGTGCCAGCAGCCTAGTACAGGGACATACAGATACGCAGTATTTT

D: TRBD2
length: 17
size: few
J: TRBJ2-3
V: TRBV7-2
CDR3: CASTLNLGGSSRDTQYF
DNA: TGTGCCAGCACCCTGAACCTGGGCGGGAGTTCGAGAGATACGCAGTATTTT